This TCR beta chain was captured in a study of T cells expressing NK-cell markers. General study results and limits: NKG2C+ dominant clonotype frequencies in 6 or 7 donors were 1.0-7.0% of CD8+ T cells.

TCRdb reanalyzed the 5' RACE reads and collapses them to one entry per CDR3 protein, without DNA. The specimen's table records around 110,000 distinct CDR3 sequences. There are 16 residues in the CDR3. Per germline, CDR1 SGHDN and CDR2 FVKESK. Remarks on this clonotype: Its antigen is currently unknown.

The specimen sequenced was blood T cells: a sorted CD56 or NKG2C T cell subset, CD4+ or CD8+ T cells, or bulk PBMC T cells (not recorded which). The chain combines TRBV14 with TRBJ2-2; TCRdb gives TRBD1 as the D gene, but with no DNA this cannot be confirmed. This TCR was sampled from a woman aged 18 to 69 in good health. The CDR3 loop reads CASSPPAGAGTGELFF.